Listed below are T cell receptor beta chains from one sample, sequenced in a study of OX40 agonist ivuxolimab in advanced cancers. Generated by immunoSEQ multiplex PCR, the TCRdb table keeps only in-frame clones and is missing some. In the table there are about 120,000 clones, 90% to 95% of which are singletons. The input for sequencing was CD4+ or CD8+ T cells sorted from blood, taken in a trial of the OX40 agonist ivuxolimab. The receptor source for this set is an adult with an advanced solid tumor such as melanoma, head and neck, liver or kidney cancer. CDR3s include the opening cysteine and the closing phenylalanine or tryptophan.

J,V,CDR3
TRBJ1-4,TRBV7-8,CASSQAHRVEDEKLFF
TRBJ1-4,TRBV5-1,CASSPGIDRVREKLFF
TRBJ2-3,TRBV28,CASSGPGTSTDTQYF
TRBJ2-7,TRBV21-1,CASNRTGLSYEQYF
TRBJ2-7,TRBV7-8,CASSLGGRVEQYF
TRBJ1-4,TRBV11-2,CASSPEGKLFF
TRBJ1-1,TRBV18,CASSPTTGSTEAFF
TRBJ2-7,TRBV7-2,CASSPLPGTSVLYEQYF
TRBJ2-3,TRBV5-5,CASSRLAGGSTDTQYF
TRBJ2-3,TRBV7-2,CASSPSLGTDTQYF
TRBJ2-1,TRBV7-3,CASKVAGSYNEQFF
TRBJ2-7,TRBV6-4,CASRGVSTLSYEQYF
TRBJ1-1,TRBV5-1,CASSSRAFGQNTEAFF
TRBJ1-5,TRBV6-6,CASSPYRDRVNQPQHF
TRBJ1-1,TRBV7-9,CASSFRDGKRYTEAFF
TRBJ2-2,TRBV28,CASSRQLPNTGELFF
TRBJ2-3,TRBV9,CASSILTGGADTQYF
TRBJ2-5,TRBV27,CASSLSFPPTGVYPGIQETQYF
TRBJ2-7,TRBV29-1,CSVEDRGFSYEQYF
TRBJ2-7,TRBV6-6,CASSTPGLGTYEQYF
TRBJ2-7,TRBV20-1,CSASSGYEQYF
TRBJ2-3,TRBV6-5,CASRDVSARADTQYF
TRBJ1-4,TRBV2,CASRDRGGGNEKLFF
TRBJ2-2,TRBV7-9,CASNPRGGAGSTGELFF
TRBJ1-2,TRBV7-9,CASSLAGERYGYTF
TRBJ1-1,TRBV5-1,CASSFTGGGTEAFF
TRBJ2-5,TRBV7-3,CASSPRDRGLGTQYF
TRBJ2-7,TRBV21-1,CASGKTGGNISYEQYF
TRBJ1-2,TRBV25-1,CASSSRNISGYGYTF
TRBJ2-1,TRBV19,CASNSGTSGNNEQFF
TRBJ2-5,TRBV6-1,CASSAVGLETQYF
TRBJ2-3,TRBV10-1,CASSVQTGVTDTQYF
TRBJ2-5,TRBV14,CASSQDKRGYQETQYF
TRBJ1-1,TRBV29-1,CSVVATQGMTEAFF
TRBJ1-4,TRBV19,CASSLQATGEKLFF
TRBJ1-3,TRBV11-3,CASSTDSGNTIYF
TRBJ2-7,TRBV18,CASSQYGRDGAEQYF
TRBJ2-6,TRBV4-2,CASSQAARDTVSGANVLTF
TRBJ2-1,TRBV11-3,CASSLGAGGEQFF
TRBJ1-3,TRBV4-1,CASSQEDSGNTIYF
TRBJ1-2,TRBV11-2,CASSFTGGGGYTF
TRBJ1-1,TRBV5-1,CASSLAGTGMNTEAFF
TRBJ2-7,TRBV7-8,CASSLNPGQGSYEQYF
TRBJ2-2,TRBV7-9,CASSLVPGVFSGELFF
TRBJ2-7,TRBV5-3,CASSRDRASEYEQYF